Listed below are T cell receptor beta chains from one sample, sequenced in a study of T-cell memory formation after mild COVID-19. TCRdb reprocessed the 5' RACE reads via MiXCR and lists one record per CDR3 protein. The data hold 110,000 to 150,000 distinct CDR3 sequences, with approximately 26% observed a single time. What was sequenced was PBMCs or a T cell subset sorted from them (not recorded which). The receptors shown here come from an adult woman who had mild COVID-19 (a few samples of this study predate the infection). Cell type and time point are not known. Each CDR3 is given without its conserved first and last residue. Each record gives: J gene, V gene, CDR3 protein.

J gene: TRBJ2-3; V gene: TRBV5-6; CDR3 protein: ASSLAPRADTQY
J gene: TRBJ2-7; V gene: TRBV12-3/TRBV12-4; CDR3 protein: ASSGLAGNSYEQY
J gene: TRBJ2-1; V gene: TRBV28; CDR3 protein: ASSLWALAGHEQF
J gene: TRBJ2-7; V gene: TRBV9; CDR3 protein: ASSETGTSYYEQY
J gene: TRBJ1-1; V gene: TRBV4-1; CDR3 protein: PSSQATGGRLGTEAF
J gene: TRBJ1-2; V gene: TRBV3-1; CDR3 protein: ASSQDGVYRGYT
J gene: TRBJ2-2; V gene: TRBV4-1; CDR3 protein: ASSQVGGIGELF
J gene: TRBJ1-1; V gene: TRBV27; CDR3 protein: ASSTGTVPTEAF
J gene: TRBJ1-6; V gene: TRBV4-1; CDR3 protein: ASSQDTGTLSSYNSPLH
J gene: TRBJ2-3; V gene: TRBV7-6; CDR3 protein: ASSPWGLAGGSTDTQY
J gene: TRBJ2-1; V gene: TRBV7-2; CDR3 protein: ASSGRGGASERAHEQF
J gene: TRBJ2-3; V gene: TRBV7-2; CDR3 protein: ASSLMTSRGDTQY
J gene: TRBJ1-2; V gene: TRBV3-1; CDR3 protein: ASSQEGVGYGYT
J gene: TRBJ2-7; V gene: TRBV5-1; CDR3 protein: ASSFTGGHEQY
J gene: TRBJ1-1; V gene: TRBV20-1; CDR3 protein: SAEGQSIGGTEAF
J gene: TRBJ2-7; V gene: TRBV3-1; CDR3 protein: ASSQELGPGEQY
J gene: TRBJ2-7; V gene: TRBV12-3/TRBV12-4; CDR3 protein: ASSFQGLAGGNSYEQY
J gene: TRBJ1-2; V gene: TRBV12-3/TRBV12-4; CDR3 protein: ASSLEGAVDYGYT
J gene: TRBJ2-1; V gene: TRBV24-1; CDR3 protein: ATSDSNEQF
J gene: TRBJ2-7; V gene: TRBV29-1; CDR3 protein: SVYGTGGSEQY
J gene: TRBJ2-7; V gene: TRBV2; CDR3 protein: ASSGVRQY
J gene: TRBJ2-7; V gene: TRBV7-9; CDR3 protein: ASSFDGVEQY
J gene: TRBJ2-1; V gene: TRBV7-9; CDR3 protein: ASSLGPPSSYNEQF
J gene: TRBJ1-2; V gene: TRBV6-1; CDR3 protein: ASSEDFRAAYGYT
J gene: TRBJ2-1; V gene: TRBV7-2; CDR3 protein: ASSLTIINEQF
J gene: TRBJ1-3; V gene: TRBV9; CDR3 protein: ASSVNQQGIGGNTIY
J gene: TRBJ1-2; V gene: TRBV6-2/TRBV6-3; CDR3 protein: ASSRGKGQLPNYGYT
J gene: TRBJ1-2; V gene: TRBV6-2/TRBV6-3; CDR3 protein: ASSYGPNINYGYT
J gene: TRBJ2-7; V gene: TRBV29-1; CDR3 protein: SVGVNSYEQY
J gene: TRBJ2-3; V gene: TRBV7-6; CDR3 protein: ASTTGLAGGWDTQY
J gene: TRBJ2-7; V gene: TRBV4-3; CDR3 protein: ASSQELAIRHEQY
J gene: TRBJ1-1; V gene: TRBV24-1; CDR3 protein: ATSTAGTEAF
J gene: TRBJ1-2; V gene: TRBV28; CDR3 protein: ASSPRGGRDGYT
J gene: TRBJ2-5; V gene: TRBV7-9; CDR3 protein: ASSYPQETQY
J gene: TRBJ2-7; V gene: TRBV5-5; CDR3 protein: ASSLDLGTPYEQY
J gene: TRBJ2-5; V gene: TRBV7-6; CDR3 protein: ASSLAPVQETQY
J gene: TRBJ1-1; V gene: TRBV24-1; CDR3 protein: ATTFGSEAF
J gene: TRBJ2-7; V gene: TRBV27; CDR3 protein: ASMDRTPGQGAYEQY
J gene: TRBJ2-3; V gene: TRBV12-3/TRBV12-4; CDR3 protein: ASSPGDSLAPDTQY
J gene: TRBJ1-1; V gene: TRBV4-1; CDR3 protein: ASSQVAVSTNTEAF
J gene: TRBJ1-1; V gene: TRBV12-3/TRBV12-4; CDR3 protein: ATFTGHPAEAF
J gene: TRBJ2-7; V gene: TRBV24-1; CDR3 protein: ATSDRGGGLSYEQY
J gene: TRBJ2-7; V gene: TRBV5-1; CDR3 protein: ASSLVGPWDEQY
J gene: TRBJ1-4; V gene: TRBV2; CDR3 protein: ASSEGTGGDEKLF
J gene: TRBJ2-7; V gene: TRBV19; CDR3 protein: ASRASGTDFSSYEQY
J gene: TRBJ1-1; V gene: TRBV20-1; CDR3 protein: SAREQTPWAF
J gene: TRBJ2-1; V gene: TRBV7-2; CDR3 protein: ASSAVLLGRDNEQF